The present T cell receptor (beta chain) was sequenced within a study of graft-versus-host responses after intestinal transplantation. As for the study in general: Multivisceral, liver-intestinal, or isolated intestinal transplants were given to recipients. General observations from the study: Recipient bone marrow held GvH clones, some seen earlier in ileum or blood. Some patients had graft-donor T cell macrochimerism, and their allografts showed high graft-versus-host to host-versus-graft clonal ratios.

Using immunoSEQ multiplex PCR, the repertoire was profiled, and TCRdb retains in-frame clones only, with some absent. The repertoire consists of approximately 100,000 clones, with 90% occurring once and the leading ten covering around 0.1%. With regard to this clone: Its antigen is currently unknown.

The sequences come from unstimulated CD4+ T cells sorted from spleen or lymph node cells, collected before intestinal transplant. This clonotype was sampled from a human donor who received an intestinal transplant.

Here the CDR3 reads CASSLVGQAEAFF. The CDR3 DNA sequence: TGTGCCAGCAGCTTAGTGGGGCAGGCCGAAGCTTTCTTT. The rearrangement uses TRBV7-9 and TRBJ1-1; a possible D gene is TRBD1 (5 bases). The ends were cut back, 1 base at V and 8 bases at J, with 11 bases in the middle. The germline V gene encodes CDR1 SEHNR and CDR2 FQNEAQ (reference sequence). The CDR3 loop spans 13 amino acids.